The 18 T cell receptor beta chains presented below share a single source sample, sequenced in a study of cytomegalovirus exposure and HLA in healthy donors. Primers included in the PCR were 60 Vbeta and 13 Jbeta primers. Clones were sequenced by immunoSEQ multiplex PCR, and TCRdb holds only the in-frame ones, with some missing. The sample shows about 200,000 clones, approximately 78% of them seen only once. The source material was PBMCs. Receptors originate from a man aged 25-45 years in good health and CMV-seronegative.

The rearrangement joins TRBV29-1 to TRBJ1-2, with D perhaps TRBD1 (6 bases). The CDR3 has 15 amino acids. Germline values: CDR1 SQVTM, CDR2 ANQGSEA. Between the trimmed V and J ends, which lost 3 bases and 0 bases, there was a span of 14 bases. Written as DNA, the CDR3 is TGCAGCGTTGAGGGGGGGGCGAACTCTAACTATGGCTACACCTTC. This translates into CSVEGGANSNYGYTF. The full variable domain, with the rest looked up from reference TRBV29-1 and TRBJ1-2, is SAVISQKPSRDICQRGTSLTIQCQVDSQVTMMFWYRQQPGQSLTLIATANQGSEATYESGFVIDKFPISRPNLTFSTLTVSNMSPEDSSIYLCSVEGGANSNYGYTFGSGTRLTVV.

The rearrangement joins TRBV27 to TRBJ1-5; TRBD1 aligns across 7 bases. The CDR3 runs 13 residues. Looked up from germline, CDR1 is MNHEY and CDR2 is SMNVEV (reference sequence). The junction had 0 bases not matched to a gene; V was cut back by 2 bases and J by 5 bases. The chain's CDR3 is CASSLTGDQPQHF. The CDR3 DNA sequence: TGTGCCAGCAGTTTAACAGGGGATCAGCCCCAGCATTTT.

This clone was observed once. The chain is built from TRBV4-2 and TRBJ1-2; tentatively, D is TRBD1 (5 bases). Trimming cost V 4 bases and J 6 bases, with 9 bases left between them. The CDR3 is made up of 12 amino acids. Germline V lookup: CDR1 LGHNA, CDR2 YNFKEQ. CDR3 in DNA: TGTGCCAGCAGCCCCGGGGGTAATGGCTACACCTTC. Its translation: CASSPGGNGYTF.

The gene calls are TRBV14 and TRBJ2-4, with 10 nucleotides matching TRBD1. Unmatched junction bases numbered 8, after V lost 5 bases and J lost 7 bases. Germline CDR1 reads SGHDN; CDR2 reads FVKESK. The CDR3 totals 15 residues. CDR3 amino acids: CASSFKTGGANIQYF. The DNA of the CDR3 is TGTGCCAGCAGCTTCAAGACAGGGGGCGCGAACATTCAGTACTTC.

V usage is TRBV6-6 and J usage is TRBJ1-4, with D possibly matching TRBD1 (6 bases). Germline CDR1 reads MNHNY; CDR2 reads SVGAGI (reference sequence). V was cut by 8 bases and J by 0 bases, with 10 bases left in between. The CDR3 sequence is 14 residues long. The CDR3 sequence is CASQQGATNEKLFF. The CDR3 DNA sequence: TGTGCCAGCCAACAGGGTGCAACTAATGAAAAACTGTTTTTT.

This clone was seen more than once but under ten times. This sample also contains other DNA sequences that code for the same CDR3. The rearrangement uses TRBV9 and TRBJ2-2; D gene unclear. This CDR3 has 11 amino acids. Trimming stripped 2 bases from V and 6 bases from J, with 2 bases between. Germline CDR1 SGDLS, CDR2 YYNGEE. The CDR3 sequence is CASSVSGELFF. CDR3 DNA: TGTGCCAGCAGCGTCTCCGGGGAGCTGTTTTTT.

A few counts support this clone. As DNA, the CDR3 is TGCGCCAGCGGACTACCCGGTGGCGAGCAGTTCTTC. It yields the protein CASGLPGGEQFF. The rearrangement uses TRBV4-3 and TRBJ2-1; a possible D gene is TRBD2 (6 bases). The CDR3 covers 12 residues. CDR1 LGHNA and CDR2 YSLEER come from the germline V gene. V was shortened by 8 bases and J by 10 bases, with 15 bases between the two germline ends.

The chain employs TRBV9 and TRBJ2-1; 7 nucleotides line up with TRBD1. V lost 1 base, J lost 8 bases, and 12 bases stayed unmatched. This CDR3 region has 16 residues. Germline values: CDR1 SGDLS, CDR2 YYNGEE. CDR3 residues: CASSVKPTTGIHEQFF. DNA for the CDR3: TGTGCCAGCAGCGTAAAACCCACGACAGGGATTCATGAGCAGTTCTTC.

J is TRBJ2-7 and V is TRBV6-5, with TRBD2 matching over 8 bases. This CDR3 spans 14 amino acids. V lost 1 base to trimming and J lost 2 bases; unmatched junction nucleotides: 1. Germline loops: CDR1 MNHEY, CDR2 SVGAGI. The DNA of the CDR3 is TGTGCCAGCAGTTACTGGCGGGGGGCCTACGAGCAGTACTTC. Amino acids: CASSYWRGAYEQYF.

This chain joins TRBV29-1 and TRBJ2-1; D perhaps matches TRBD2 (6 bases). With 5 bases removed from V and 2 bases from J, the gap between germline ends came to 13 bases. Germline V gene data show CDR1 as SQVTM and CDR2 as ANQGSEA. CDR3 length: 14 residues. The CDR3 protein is CSVLSGSPYNEQFF. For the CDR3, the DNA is TGCAGCGTTCTTAGCGGCAGCCCCTACAATGAGCAGTTCTTC.

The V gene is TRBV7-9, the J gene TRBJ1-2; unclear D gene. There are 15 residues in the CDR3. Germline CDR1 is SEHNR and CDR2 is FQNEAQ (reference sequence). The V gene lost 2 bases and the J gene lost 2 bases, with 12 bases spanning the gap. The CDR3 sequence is CASSLIPIENYGYTF. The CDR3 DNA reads TGTGCCAGCAGCTTAATCCCGATAGAGAACTATGGCTACACCTTC.

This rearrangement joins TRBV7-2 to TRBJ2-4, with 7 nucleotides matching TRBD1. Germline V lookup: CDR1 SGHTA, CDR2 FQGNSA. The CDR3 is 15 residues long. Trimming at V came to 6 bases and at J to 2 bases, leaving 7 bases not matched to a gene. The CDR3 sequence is CASRPDRFSKNIQYF. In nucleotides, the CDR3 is TGTGCCAGCAGACCGGACAGGTTTTCCAAAAACATTCAGTACTTC.

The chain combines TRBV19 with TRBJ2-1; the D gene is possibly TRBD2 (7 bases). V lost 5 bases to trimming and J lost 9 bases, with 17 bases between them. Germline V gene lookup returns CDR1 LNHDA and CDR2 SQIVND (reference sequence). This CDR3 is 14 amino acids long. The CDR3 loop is CASSATGGPGEQFF. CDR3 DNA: TGTGCCAGTAGTGCGACCGGGGGGCCGGGTGAGCAGTTCTTC.

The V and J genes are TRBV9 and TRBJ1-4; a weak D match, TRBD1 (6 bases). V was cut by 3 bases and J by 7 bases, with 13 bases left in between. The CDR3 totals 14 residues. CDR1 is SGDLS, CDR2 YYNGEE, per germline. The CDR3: CASSEGVGVEKLFF. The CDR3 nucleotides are TGTGCCAGCAGCGAGGGGGTAGGGGTTGAAAAACTGTTTTTT.

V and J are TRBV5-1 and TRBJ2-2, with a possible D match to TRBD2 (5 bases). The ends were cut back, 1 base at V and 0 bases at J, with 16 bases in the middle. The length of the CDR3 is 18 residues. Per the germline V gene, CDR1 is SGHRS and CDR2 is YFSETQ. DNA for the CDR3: TGCGCCAGCAGCTTGACCCCCGGAGGTTCGGCGAACACCGGGGAGCTGTTTTTT. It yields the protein CASSLTPGGSANTGELFF.

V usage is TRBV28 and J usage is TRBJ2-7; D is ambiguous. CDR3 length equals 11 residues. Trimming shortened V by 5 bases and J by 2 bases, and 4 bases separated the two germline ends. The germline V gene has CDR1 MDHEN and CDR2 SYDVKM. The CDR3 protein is CASSVTYEQYF. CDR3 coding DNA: TGTGCCAGCAGTGTTACCTACGAGCAGTACTTC.

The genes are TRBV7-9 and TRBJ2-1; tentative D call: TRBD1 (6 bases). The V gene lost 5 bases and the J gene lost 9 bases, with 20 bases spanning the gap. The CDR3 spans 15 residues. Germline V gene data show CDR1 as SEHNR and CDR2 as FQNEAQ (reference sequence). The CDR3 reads CASSPRGISGGEQFF. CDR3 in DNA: TGTGCCAGCAGCCCGAGGGGGATTTCAGGCGGTGAGCAGTTCTTC.

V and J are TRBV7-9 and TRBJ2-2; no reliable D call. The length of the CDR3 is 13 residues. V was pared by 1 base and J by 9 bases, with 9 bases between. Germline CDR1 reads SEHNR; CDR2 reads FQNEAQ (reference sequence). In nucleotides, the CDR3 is TGTGCCAGCAGCTTAGGGGCCCGAAGGGAGCTGTTTTTT. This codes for CASSLGARRELFF.